A selection of T cell receptor beta chains follows, all from one sample in a study of blood T cell repertoires in COVID-19. TCRdb's table, derived via immunoSEQ multiplex PCR, lists solely in-frame clones and lacks some. Counted here are about 160,000 clones, 65% to 90% occurring once; the ten biggest clones make up 6.5% to 9%. Sequencing input: peripheral blood. These receptors all come from a woman aged 35 to 49 with COVID-19, enrolled during active disease. The CDR3 runs from the conserved cysteine through the conserved F or W. D genes are given only for firm matches. A clone size is listed for some rows: how often the clone was seen (once, few, many), or a class if it is expanded.

d_call j_call v_call clone_size cdr3_nt cdr3_aa
. TRBJ2-2 TRBV6-5 . TGTGCCAGCAGACGAACTTGGGACACGGCCGGGGAGCTGTTTTTT CASRRTWDTAGELFF
TRBD1 TRBJ2-1 TRBV6-5 . TGTGCCAGCAAGGGACAGGGAAGGAAAAATGAGCAGTTCTTC CASKGQGRKNEQFF
. TRBJ2-3 TRBV27 few TGTGCCAGCAGTGACTTCCGGGATACGCAGTATTTT CASSDFRDTQYF
. TRBJ1-2 TRBV6-5 once TGTGCCAGCAGTTACGCACAGCGGGGGATATTCTACACCTTC CASSYAQRGIFYTF
. TRBJ1-2 TRBV2 . TGTGCCAGCAGAGGGGTACGTGGCTACACCTTC CASRGVRGYTF
TRBD2 TRBJ2-1 TRBV19 . TGTGCCAGTAGTATTGGGACTAGGCAGTTCTTC CASSIGTRQFF
. TRBJ2-1 TRBV13 . TGTGCCAGCACTCAAGGCAGGAATGAGCAGTTCTTC CASTQGRNEQFF
. TRBJ2-1 TRBV19 . TGTGCCAGTAGTAGAGGGGGAAGCTCCTACAATGAGCAGTTCTTC CASSRGGSSYNEQFF
. TRBJ1-1 TRBV7-9 . TGTGCCAGCAGCTCATACCAGGGCTTTATGAACACTGAAGCTTTCTTT CASSSYQGFMNTEAFF
. TRBJ2-2 TRBV11-2 . TGTGCCAGCCGTCCCCCGGACAGTCTATTTTCGGGGGAGCTGTTTTTT CASRPPDSLFSGELFF
. TRBJ1-1 TRBV9 . TGTGCCAGCAGCGACAGTTACGCGAACACTGAAGCTTTCTTT CASSDSYANTEAFF
. TRBJ1-3 TRBV28 . TGTGCCACCCTAGAGACCTTGCGGGATGGCCCTGGAAACACCATATATTTT CATLETLRDGPGNTIYF
. TRBJ1-2 TRBV24-1 few TGTGCCACCAGTGAAACCGGGACATCACACCGGGGCTACACCTTC CATSETGTSHRGYTF
. TRBJ2-3 TRBV5-4 . TGTGCCAGCAGTGAGGAGAACACAGATACGCAGTATTTT CASSEENTDTQYF
TRBD2 TRBJ2-1 TRBV3-1/TRBV3-2 . TGTGCCAGCAGCCACCTAGGGAGCGGGAGGTACAGGGAGCAGTTCTTC CASSHLGSGRYREQFF
TRBD1 TRBJ1-5 TRBV6-2/TRBV6-3 . TGTGCCAGCAGTTGGGGGACAGGGTTTAATCAGCCCCAGCATTTT CASSWGTGFNQPQHF
. TRBJ2-7 TRBV4-1 . TGCGCCAGCAGCCAAGATAGGGTGGGAGGCCTCTACGAGCAGTACTTC CASSQDRVGGLYEQYF
TRBD1 TRBJ1-1 TRBV5-6 . TGTGCCAGCAAACCCATGGGGACAGGGCGAATCACTGAAGCTTTCTTT CASKPMGTGRITEAFF
. TRBJ1-2 TRBV7-8 . TGTGCCAGCAGCGTTACAGAGAACTATGGCTACACCTTC CASSVTENYGYTF
TRBD1 TRBJ2-7 TRBV6-5 few TGTGCCAGCAACCTGGGACAGGGCTCCTACGAGCAGTACTTC CASNLGQGSYEQYF
TRBD1 TRBJ2-1 TRBV6-5 . TGTGCCAGCAGGCGGACAGGGCGGAATGAGCAGTTCTTC CASRRTGRNEQFF
. TRBJ2-1 TRBV2 . TGTGCCAGCAAAAATAGTATTTCCTACAATGAGCAGTTCTTC CASKNSISYNEQFF
TRBD2 TRBJ2-1 TRBV19 . TGTGCCAGTAGTATGGAAAGCGGTTTGGGACTAGCGGGAAGATACAATGAGCAGTTCTTC CASSMESGLGLAGRYNEQFF
. TRBJ1-2 TRBV30 . TGTGCCTACTCTTCGGGGTCGCCTGTACTCTATGGCTACACCTTC CAYSSGSPVLYGYTF
TRBD1 TRBJ1-1 TRBV7-3 . TGTGCCAGCAGCTTAAGGGGGACAGGGACAGGTTCGGGCACTGAAGCTTTCTTT CASSLRGTGTGSGTEAFF
. TRBJ1-4 TRBV7-2 . TGTGCCAGCAGCACCCATGGTGTTGGGGGGGAAAAACTGTTTTTT CASSTHGVGGEKLFF
. TRBJ1-3 TRBV7-9 . TGTGCCAGCAGCTTAGGGTCAGATGGAAACACCATATATTTT CASSLGSDGNTIYF
. TRBJ1-1 TRBV7-8 . TGTGCCAGCAGCCCAGGCTTGCAGGCCGATACTGAAGCTTTCTTT CASSPGLQADTEAFF
. TRBJ1-1 TRBV18 . TGTGCCAGCTCACAGGACATAATGAACACTGAAGCTTTCTTT CASSQDIMNTEAFF
. TRBJ1-1 TRBV5-4 . TGTGCCAGCAGCTTGAACAAGAACACTGAAGCTTTCTTT CASSLNKNTEAFF
. TRBJ1-1 TRBV2 . TGTGCCAGCAGTTCCGACAGCACTGAAGCTTTCTTT CASSSDSTEAFF